This T cell receptor beta chain was recovered during a study of shared clonotypes between healthy human individuals. Notes on this clone: The antigen remains undetermined. The sample carries other DNA sequences with the same CDR3.

Libraries were prepared by immunoSEQ multiplex PCR; TCRdb keeps only in-frame clonotypes and omits some of them. Seen here are around 2,100,000 clones, around 96% observed once, and the top ten hold 1% to 1.5%. Study findings and constraints: Since donors were few, the genetic and exposure-history diversity represented was limited.

Terminally differentiated effector memory CD45RA+ cells were excluded from the naive CD8 cells, which were CD45RO-negative and positively selected for CCR7. Sequenced: naive CD8+ T cells sorted from blood. This clonotype was sampled from a man between 18 and 29 years old in good health.

In DNA, the CDR3 is TGTGCCAGTAGTATTCGCGACAGCAATCAGCCCCAGCATTTT. This codes for CASSIRDSNQPQHF. The rearrangement joins TRBV19 to TRBJ1-5; D uncertain. CDR1 LNHDA and CDR2 SQIVND come from the germline V gene (reference sequence). The ends were cut back, 3 bases at V and 1 base at J, with 7 bases in the middle. There are 14 residues in the CDR3.